A selection of T cell receptor beta chains follows, all from one sample in a study of shared clonotypes between healthy human individuals. The method was immunoSEQ multiplex PCR; TCRdb's version includes in-frame clones alone and lacks a portion of them. Of some 2 million clones in the sample, about 95% were seen once. The sample comprised naive CD8+ T cells sorted from blood. Every receptor here comes from a young man in good health. Each CDR3 is given with its conserved first and last residue. D genes are given only for firm matches. Size is stated for part of the rows, as once, few or many counts, or as a class when the clone is expanded.

CAISGHSSLSYEQYF TGTGCCATCAGTGGACACTCTAGCCTCTCCTACGAGCAGTACTTC TRBJ2-7 TRBV10-3 - -
CSVEDPKSGDRGYEQYF TGCAGCGTTGAAGATCCGAAAAGTGGGGACAGGGGGTACGAGCAGTACTTC TRBJ2-7 TRBV29-1 - TRBD1
CAWEGGSGANVLTF TGTGCCTGGGAAGGAGGTTCCGGGGCCAACGTCCTGACTTTC TRBJ2-6 TRBV30 - -
CASSFGQGLTGAFF TGTGCCAGCAGTTTTGGGCAGGGGCTAACGGGAGCTTTCTTT TRBJ1-1 TRBV27 - -
CASSQDLGYYEQYF TGCGCCAGCAGCCAAGATCTAGGTTACTACGAGCAGTACTTC TRBJ2-7 TRBV4-3 - -
CSVEDADGNTEAFF TGCAGCGTTGAAGACGCGGACGGGAACACTGAAGCTTTCTTT TRBJ1-1 TRBV29-1 - -
CASSGQGSSYEQYF TGTGCCAGCAGTGGACAGGGGAGCTCCTACGAGCAGTACTTC TRBJ2-7 TRBV6-5 - TRBD1
CARHGLQGFYTEAFF TGCGCCAGGCACGGGTTACAGGGATTCTACACTGAAGCTTTCTTT TRBJ1-1 TRBV10-2 once -
CASSLSGNEQFF TGTGCCAGCAGTTTAAGCGGCAATGAGCAGTTCTTC TRBJ2-1 TRBV27 - -
CASSAYRGVTDTQYF TGTGCCAGCAGTGCGTACAGGGGTGTAACAGATACGCAGTATTTT TRBJ2-3 TRBV2 once TRBD1
CASSSSGQGAYEQYF TGTGCCAGCAGCTCGTCGGGGCAGGGGGCCTACGAGCAGTACTTC TRBJ2-7 TRBV13 - TRBD1
CASSFSPGTEYQETQYF TGTGCCAGCAGTTTCTCCCCCGGGACGGAGTACCAAGAGACCCAGTACTTC TRBJ2-5 TRBV28 - -
CASSFPRGGGKPQHF TGTGCCAGCAGTTTCCCCCGAGGAGGTGGAAAGCCCCAGCATTTT TRBJ1-5 TRBV28 - -
CASSLTGEAPEAFF TGTGCCAGCAGCCTCACAGGGGAAGCTCCTGAAGCTTTCTTT TRBJ1-1 TRBV6-6 - TRBD1
CASSQESVGSEAGELFF TGTGCCAGCAGCCAAGAATCCGTGGGTAGCGAGGCCGGGGAGCTGTTTTTT TRBJ2-2 TRBV4-2 once -
CASTEAGTSGNEQFF TGCGCCAGCACCGAGGCGGGGACTAGCGGCAATGAGCAGTTCTTC TRBJ2-1 TRBV10-1 - TRBD2
CASSLGVGKGLAGNNEQFF TGTGCCAGCAGCTTAGGTGTAGGGAAGGGACTAGCGGGGAACAATGAGCAGTTCTTC TRBJ2-1 TRBV7-6 - TRBD2
CASSSGLAGVRSTGELFF TGTGCCAGCAGCTCGGGACTAGCGGGAGTCCGTTCCACCGGGGAGCTGTTTTTT TRBJ2-2 TRBV5-6 - TRBD2
CASSFGTGAYEQYF TGTGCCAGCAGCTTCGGGACAGGGGCGTACGAGCAGTACTTC TRBJ2-7 TRBV5-6 - TRBD1
CASSHYRGKTTDTQYF TGTGCCAGCAGTCACTACAGGGGTAAAACCACAGATACGCAGTATTTT TRBJ2-3 TRBV28 once TRBD1
CASSPAGPSSDEQFF TGTGCCAGCAGCCCCGCGGGACCAAGTTCAGATGAGCAGTTCTTC TRBJ2-1 TRBV7-9 - -
CASSAGTGAREQYF TGTGCCAGCAGCGCCGGGACAGGGGCTAGGGAGCAGTACTTC TRBJ2-7 TRBV9 - TRBD1
CASSGAYNEQFF TGTGCCAGTTCGGGGGCCTACAATGAGCAGTTCTTC TRBJ2-1 TRBV27 - -
CASSSEVASAETQYF TGTGCCAGCAGCTCAGAGGTCGCTAGCGCAGAGACCCAGTACTTC TRBJ2-5 TRBV11-2 once -
CASSQVGGGRGEQFF TGCGCCAGCAGCCAAGTGGGGGGGGGCCGTGGTGAGCAGTTCTTC TRBJ2-1 TRBV4-1 - -
CASSLDRVSSSYNSPLHF TGCGCCAGCAGCTTGGACAGGGTGTCAAGCTCCTATAATTCACCCCTCCACTTT TRBJ1-6 TRBV5-1 - -
CASSQAAAGLGNEQFF TGCGCCAGCAGCCAAGCGGCTGCGGGACTAGGGAATGAGCAGTTCTTC TRBJ2-1 TRBV4-1 - TRBD2
CASSSESRYGYTF TGTGCCAGCAGCTCTGAGTCCCGCTATGGCTACACCTTC TRBJ1-2 TRBV7-9 - -
CASSLGLTYEQYF TGTGCCAGCAGCCTGGGACTAACCTACGAGCAGTACTTC TRBJ2-7 TRBV13 - TRBD2
CAWTGTHFTDTQYF TGTGCCTGGACGGGGACACATTTCACAGATACGCAGTATTTT TRBJ2-3 TRBV30 once -
CACIQGGNQPQHF TGTGCCTGCATACAGGGAGGCAATCAGCCCCAGCATTTT TRBJ1-5 TRBV30 - -
CASSLGGGNQPQHF TGTGCCAGCAGCCTGGGGGGGGGCAATCAGCCCCAGCATTTT TRBJ1-5 TRBV13 - -
CAISESGLPYYEQYF TGTGCCATCAGTGAGTCGGGGCTTCCATACTACGAGCAGTACTTC TRBJ2-7 TRBV10-3 - -
CASSLASPGANVLTF TGTGCCAGCAGCTTAGCATCCCCTGGGGCCAACGTCCTGACTTTC TRBJ2-6 TRBV7-6 - -
CASTAPWTGDGYTF TGTGCCAGTACCGCCCCCTGGACAGGAGATGGCTACACCTTC TRBJ1-2 TRBV19 - TRBD1
CASKGIGARTEAFF TGTGCCAGTAAAGGGATCGGGGCGAGGACTGAAGCTTTCTTT TRBJ1-1 TRBV19 - -
CASSLGLSNYYGYTF TGTGCCAGCAGCCTAGGACTGAGTAATTACTATGGCTACACCTTC TRBJ1-2 TRBV28 - -
CASRDQRGSSYEQYF TGTGCCAGCAGGGACCAGCGGGGGAGCTCCTACGAGCAGTACTTC TRBJ2-7 TRBV6-4 - TRBD2
CASSYIGDGETQYF TGTGCCAGCAGTTACATCGGGGATGGGGAGACCCAGTACTTC TRBJ2-5 TRBV6-5 - -
CASSYSGRSAGNQPQHF TGTGCCAGCAGTTACTCGGGGCGTTCGGCAGGCAATCAGCCCCAGCATTTT TRBJ1-5 TRBV6-7 - -